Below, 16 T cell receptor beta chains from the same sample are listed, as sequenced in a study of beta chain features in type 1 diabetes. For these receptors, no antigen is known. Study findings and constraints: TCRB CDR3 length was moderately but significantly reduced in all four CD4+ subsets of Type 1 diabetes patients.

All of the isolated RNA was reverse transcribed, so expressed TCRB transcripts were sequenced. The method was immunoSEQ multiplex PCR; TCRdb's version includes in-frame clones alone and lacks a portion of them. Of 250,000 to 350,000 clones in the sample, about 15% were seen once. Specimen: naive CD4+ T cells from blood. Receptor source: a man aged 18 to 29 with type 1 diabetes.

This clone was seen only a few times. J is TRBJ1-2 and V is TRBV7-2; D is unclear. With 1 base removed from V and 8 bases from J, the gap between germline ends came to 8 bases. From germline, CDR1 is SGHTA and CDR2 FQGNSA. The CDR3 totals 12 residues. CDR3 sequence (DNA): TGTGCCAGCAGCTTAGGAGCGGGGGGCTACACCTTC. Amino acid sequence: CASSLGAGGYTF.

CDR3 amino acids: CASSQEGGLRQQFF. The DNA for the CDR3 is TGTGCCAGCAGCCAAGAAGGCGGGTTGAGACAACAGTTCTTC. J is TRBJ2-1 and V is TRBV14, with a weak D call TRBD2 (5 bases). The CDR3 length is 14 residues. V lost 0 bases and J 13 bases, leaving 16 bases between the germline ends. The germline V gene has CDR1 SGHDN and CDR2 FVKESK.

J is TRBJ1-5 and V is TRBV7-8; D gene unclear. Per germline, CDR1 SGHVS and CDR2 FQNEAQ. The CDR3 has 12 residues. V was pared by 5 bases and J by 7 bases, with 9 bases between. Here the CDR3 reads CASSPLEQPQHF. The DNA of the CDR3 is TGTGCCAGCAGCCCACTGGAGCAGCCCCAGCATTTT.

CDR3 residues: CASRDKAYEQYF. The CDR3 coding sequence is TGTGCCAGCAGGGACAAAGCCTACGAGCAGTACTTC. The chain combines TRBV27 with TRBJ2-7; maybe TRBD1 (5 bases). The CDR3 is 12 amino acids. CDR1 is MNHEY, CDR2 SMNVEV, per germline (reference sequence). V was cut by 6 bases and J by 2 bases, with 8 bases left in between.

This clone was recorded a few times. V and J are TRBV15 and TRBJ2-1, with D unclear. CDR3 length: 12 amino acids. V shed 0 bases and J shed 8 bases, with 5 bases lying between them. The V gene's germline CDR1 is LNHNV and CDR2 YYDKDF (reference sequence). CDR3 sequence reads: CATSRDRDEQFF. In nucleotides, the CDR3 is TGTGCCACCAGCAGAGATCGGGATGAGCAGTTCTTC.

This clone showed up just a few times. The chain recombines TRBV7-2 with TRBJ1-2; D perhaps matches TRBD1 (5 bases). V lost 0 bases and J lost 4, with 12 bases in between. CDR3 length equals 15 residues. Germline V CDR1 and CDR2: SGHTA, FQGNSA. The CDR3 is CASSLAGGTLYGYTF. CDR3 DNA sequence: TGTGCCAGCAGCTTAGCGGGGGGGACCCTCTATGGCTACACCTTC.

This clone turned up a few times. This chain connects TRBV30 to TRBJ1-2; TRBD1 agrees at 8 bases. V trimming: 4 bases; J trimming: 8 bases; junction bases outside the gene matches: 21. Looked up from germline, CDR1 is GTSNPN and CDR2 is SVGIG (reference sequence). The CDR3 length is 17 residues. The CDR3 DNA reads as TGTGCCTGGACCCCCTCGACAGGGGCTCTCGTACTTCGAGGCTACACCTTC. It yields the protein CAWTPSTGALVLRGYTF.

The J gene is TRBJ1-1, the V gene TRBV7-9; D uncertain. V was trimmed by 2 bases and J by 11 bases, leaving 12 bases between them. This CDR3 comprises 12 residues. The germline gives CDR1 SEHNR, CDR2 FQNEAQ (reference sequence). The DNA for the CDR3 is TGTGCCAGCAGCTTACCCGACAATCGGGCTTTCTTT. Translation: CASSLPDNRAFF.

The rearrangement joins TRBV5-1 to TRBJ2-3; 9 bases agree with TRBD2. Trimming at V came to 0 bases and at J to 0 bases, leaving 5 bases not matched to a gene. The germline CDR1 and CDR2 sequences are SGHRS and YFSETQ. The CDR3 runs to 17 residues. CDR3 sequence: CASSLAATSGSTDTQYF. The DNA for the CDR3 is TGCGCCAGCAGCTTGGCGGCGACTAGCGGTAGCACAGATACGCAGTATTTT.

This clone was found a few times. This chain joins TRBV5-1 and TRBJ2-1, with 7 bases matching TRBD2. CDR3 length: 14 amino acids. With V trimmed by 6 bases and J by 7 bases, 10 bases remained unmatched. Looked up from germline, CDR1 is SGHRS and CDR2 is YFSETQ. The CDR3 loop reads CASTRNLAVNEQFF. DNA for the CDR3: TGCGCCAGCACCCGTAATCTAGCGGTGAATGAGCAGTTCTTC.

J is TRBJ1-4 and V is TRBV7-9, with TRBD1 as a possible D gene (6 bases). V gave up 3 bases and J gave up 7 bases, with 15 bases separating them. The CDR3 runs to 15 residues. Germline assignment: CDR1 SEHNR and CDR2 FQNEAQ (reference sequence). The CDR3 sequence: CASSFGQTGSEKLFF. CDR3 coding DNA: TGTGCCAGCAGCTTCGGACAGACGGGAAGTGAAAAACTGTTTTTT.

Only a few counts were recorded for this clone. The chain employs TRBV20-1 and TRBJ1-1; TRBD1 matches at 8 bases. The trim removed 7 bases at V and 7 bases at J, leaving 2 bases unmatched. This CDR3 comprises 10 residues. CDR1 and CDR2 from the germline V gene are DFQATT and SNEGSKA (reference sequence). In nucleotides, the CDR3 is TGCAGTGTCGGACAGGGTGAAGCTTTCTTT. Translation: CSVGQGEAFF.

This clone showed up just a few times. The DNA of the CDR3 is TGCGCCAGCAGTCAATTGGCCTTAAACTATGGCTACACCTTC. Translated: CASSQLALNYGYTF. The chain employs TRBV23-1 and TRBJ1-2; unclear D gene. TRBV23-1 falls under the ORF class, with uncertain function. Trimming removed 1 base at V and 2 bases at J, with 8 bases between. The CDR3 runs 14 residues.

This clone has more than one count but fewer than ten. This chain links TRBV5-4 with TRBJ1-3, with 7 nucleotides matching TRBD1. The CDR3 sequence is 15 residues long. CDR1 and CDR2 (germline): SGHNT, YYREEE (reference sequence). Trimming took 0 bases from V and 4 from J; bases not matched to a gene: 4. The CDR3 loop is CASSLGTGAGNTIYF. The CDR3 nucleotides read TGTGCCAGCAGCTTGGGAACAGGGGCAGGAAACACCATATATTTT.

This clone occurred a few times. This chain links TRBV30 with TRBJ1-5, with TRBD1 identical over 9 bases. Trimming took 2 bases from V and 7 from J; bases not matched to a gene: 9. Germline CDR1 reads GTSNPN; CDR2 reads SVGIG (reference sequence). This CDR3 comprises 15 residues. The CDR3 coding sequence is TGTGCCTGGAGTCACAATACAGGGGGCGGACAGCCCCAGCATTTT. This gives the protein CAWSHNTGGGQPQHF.

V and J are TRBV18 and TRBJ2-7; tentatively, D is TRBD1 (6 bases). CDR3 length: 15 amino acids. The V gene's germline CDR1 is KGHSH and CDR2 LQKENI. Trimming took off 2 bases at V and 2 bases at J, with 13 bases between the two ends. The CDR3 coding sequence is TGTGCCAGCTCACCAACCGGGACACCGACCTACGAGCAGTACTTC. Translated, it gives CASSPTGTPTYEQYF.